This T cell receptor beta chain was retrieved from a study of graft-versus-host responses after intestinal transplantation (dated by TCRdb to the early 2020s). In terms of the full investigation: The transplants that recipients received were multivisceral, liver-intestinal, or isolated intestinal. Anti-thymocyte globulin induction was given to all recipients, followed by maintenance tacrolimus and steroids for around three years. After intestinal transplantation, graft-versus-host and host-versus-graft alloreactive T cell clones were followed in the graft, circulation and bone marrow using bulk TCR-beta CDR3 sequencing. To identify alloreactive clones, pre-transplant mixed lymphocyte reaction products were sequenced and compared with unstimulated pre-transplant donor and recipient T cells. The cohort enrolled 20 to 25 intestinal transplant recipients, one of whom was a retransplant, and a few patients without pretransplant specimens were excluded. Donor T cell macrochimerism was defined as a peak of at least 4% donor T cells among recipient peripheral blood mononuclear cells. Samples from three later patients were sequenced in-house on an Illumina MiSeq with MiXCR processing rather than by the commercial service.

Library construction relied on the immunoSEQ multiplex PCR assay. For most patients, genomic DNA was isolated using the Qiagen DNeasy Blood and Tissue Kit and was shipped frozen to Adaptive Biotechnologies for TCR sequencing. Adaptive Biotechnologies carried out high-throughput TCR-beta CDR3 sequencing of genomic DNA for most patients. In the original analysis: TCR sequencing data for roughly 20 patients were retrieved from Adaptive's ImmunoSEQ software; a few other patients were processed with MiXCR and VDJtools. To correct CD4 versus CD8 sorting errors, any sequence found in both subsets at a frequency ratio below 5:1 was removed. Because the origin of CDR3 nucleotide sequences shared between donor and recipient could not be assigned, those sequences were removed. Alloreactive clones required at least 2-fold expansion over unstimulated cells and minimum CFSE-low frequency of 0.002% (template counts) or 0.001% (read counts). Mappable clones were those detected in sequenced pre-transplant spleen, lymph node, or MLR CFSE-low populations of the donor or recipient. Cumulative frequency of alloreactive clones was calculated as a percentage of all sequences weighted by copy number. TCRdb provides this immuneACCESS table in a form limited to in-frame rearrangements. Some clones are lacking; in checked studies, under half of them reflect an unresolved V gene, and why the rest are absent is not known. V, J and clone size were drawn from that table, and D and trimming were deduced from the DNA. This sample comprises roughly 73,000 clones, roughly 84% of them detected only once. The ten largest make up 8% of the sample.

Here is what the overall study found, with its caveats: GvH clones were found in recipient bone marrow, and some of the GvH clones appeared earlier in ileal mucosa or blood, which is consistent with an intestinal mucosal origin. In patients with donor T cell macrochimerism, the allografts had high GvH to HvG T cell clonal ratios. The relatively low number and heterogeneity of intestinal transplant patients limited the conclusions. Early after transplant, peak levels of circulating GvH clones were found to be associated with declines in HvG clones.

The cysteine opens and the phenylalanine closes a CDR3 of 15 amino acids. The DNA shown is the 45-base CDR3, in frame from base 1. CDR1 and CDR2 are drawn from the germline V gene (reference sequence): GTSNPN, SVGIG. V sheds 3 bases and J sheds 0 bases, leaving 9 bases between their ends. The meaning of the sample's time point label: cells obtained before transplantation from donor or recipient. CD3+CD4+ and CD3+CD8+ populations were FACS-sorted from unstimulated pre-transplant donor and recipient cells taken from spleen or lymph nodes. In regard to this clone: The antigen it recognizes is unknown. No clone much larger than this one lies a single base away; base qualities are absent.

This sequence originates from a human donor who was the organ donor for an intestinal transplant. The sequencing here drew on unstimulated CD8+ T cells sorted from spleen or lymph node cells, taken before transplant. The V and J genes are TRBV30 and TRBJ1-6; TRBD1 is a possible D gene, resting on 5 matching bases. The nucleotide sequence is TGTGCCTGGAGGAGGCAGGGCTCCTATAATTCACCCCTCCACTTT. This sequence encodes CAWRRQGSYNSPLHF.